This T cell receptor beta chain is drawn from a study of blood T cell repertoires in COVID-19. This clone showed up just once. The V gene's germline CDR1 is KGHDR and CDR2 SFDVKD. V was clipped by 4 bases and J by 7 bases; unmatched bases: 10. This CDR3 has 16 amino acids. The repertoire was sequenced with immunoSEQ multiplex PCR; TCRdb's copy has only in-frame clones and lacks some. The table records about 83,000 clones, around 90% of them present only once. The sample was peripheral blood. The rearrangement joins TRBV24-1 to TRBJ2-3; 10 bases match TRBD2. This receptor was identified in a woman between 45 and 60 years old with active or convalescent COVID-19. The CDR3 region has the DNA TGTGCCACCAGTGACCCTAGCGGGGGTAAGCCATATACGCAGTATTTT. Translating gives CATSDPSGGKPYTQYF.